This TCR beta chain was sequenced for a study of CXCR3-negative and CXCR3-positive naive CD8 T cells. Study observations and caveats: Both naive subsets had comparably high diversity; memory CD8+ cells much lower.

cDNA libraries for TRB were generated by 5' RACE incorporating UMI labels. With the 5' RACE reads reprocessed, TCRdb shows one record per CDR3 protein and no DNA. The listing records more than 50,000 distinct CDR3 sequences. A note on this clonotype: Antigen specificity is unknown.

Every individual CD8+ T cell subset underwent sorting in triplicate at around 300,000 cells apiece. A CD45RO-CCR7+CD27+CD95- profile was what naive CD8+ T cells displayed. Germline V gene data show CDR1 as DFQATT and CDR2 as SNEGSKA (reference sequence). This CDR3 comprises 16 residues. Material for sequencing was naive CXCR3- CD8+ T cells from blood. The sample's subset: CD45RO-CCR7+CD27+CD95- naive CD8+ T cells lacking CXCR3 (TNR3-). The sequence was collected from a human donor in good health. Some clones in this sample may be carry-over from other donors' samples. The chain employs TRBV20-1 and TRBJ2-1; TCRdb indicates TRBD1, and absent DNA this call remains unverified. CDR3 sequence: CSARDLEGGAYNEQFF.